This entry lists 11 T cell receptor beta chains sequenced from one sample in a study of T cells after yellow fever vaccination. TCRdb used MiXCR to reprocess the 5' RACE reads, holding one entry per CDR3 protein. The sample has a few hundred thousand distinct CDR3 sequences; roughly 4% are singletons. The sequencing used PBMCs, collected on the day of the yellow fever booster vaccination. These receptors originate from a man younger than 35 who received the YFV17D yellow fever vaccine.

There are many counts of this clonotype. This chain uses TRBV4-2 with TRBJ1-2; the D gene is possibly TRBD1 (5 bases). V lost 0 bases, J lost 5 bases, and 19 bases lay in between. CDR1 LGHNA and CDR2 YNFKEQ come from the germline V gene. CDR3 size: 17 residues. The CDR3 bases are TGTGCCAGCAGCCAAGATGCGTCGGGCGCTGGGGGGTATGGCTACACCTTC. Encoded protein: CASSQDASGAGGYGYTF.

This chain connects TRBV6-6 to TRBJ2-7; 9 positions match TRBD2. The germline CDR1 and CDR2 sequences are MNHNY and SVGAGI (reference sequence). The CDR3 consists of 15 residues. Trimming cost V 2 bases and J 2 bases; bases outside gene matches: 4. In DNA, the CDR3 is TGTGCCAGCAGTTACATTCAGCGGGGGGCCTACGAGCAGTACTTC. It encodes CASSYIQRGAYEQYF.

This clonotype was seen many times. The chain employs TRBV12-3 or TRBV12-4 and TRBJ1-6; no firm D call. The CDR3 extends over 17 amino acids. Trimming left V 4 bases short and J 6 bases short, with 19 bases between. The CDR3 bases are TGTGCCAGCAGTTCCCCTTGGCTAGGCCAGTCTAATTCACCCCTCCACTTT. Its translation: CASSSPWLGQSNSPLHF.

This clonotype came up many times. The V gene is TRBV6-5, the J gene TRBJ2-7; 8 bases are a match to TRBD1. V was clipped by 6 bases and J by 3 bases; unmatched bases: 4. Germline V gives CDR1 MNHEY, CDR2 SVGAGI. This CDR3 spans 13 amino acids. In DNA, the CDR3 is TGTGCCAGCAGGGATACAGGGGGCTACGAGCAGTACGTC. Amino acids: CASRDTGGYEQYV.

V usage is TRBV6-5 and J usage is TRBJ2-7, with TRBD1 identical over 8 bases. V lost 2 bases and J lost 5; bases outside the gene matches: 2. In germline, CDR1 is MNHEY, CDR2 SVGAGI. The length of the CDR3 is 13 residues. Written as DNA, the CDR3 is TGTGCCAGCAGTTACCGACAGGGGAACGAGCAGTACGTC. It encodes CASSYRQGNEQYV.

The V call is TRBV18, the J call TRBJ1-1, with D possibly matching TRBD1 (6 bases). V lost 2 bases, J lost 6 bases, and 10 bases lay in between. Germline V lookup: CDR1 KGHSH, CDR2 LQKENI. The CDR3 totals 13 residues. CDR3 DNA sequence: TGTGCCAGCTCACCAGCAGGGGATTCTGAAGCTTTCTTT. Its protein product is CASSPAGDSEAFF.

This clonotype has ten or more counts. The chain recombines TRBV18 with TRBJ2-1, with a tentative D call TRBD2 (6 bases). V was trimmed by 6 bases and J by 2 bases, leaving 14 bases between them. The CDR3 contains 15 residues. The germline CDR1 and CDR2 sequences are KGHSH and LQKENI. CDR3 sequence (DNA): TGTGCCAGCTCGACCGGGACTTCCCCCTACAATGAGCAGTTCTTC. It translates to CASSTGTSPYNEQFF.

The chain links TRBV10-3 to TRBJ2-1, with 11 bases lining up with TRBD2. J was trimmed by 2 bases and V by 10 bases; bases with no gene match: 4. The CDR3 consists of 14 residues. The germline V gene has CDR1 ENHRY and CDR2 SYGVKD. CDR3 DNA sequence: TGTGCCACTGTAGCGGGGGGGACCTACAATGAGCAGTTCTTC. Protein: CATVAGGTYNEQFF.

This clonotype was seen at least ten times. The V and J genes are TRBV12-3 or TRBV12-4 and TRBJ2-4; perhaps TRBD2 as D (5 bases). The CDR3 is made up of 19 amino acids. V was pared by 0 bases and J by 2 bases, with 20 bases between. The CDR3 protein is CASSLALFEGRRTKNIQYF. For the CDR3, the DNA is TGTGCCAGCAGTTTAGCGTTGTTCGAGGGAAGGAGGACCAAAAACATTCAGTACTTC.

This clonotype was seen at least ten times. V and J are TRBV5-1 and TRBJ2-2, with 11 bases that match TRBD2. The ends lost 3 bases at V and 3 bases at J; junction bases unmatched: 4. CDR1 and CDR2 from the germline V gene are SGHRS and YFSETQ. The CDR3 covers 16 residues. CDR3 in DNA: TGCGCCAGCAGCTCCGGGACTAGCGGATACACCGGGGAGCTGTTTTTT. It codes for CASSSGTSGYTGELFF. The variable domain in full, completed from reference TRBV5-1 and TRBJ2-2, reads KAGVTQTPRYLIKTRGQQVTLSCSPISGHRSVSWYQQTPGQGLQFLFEYFSETQRNKGNFPGRFSGRQFSNSRSEMNVSTLELGDSALYLCASSSGTSGYTGELFFGEGSRLTVL.

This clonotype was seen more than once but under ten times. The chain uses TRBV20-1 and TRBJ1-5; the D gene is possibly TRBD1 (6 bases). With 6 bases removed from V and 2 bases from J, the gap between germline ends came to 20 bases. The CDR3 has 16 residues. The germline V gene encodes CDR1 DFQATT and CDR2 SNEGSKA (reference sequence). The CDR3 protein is CSAGNLGAYGNQPQHF. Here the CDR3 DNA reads TGCAGTGCGGGAAATTTGGGGGCCTATGGCAATCAGCCCCAGCATTTT.